This T cell receptor (beta chain) was retrieved from a study of shared clonotypes between healthy human individuals. Deep was the level used in running the assay. An even split of each subset's genomic DNA across several immunoSEQ plates was performed. The data were produced by immunoSEQ multiplex PCR, yet TCRdb's version contains in-frame clones alone and is incomplete. The profile shows about 2,500,000 clones, just over 90% of them singletons. Nashville, Tennessee was home to all donors, each a Caucasian adult. Concerning this clone: Its antigen remains unknown.

Study results and caveats: A handful of donors held about 4.6% of naive CD4 clonotypes in common.

The sample consisted of naive CD4+ T cells sorted from blood. As to subset: CD45RA+ positively selected. This TCR was sampled from a man younger than 35 in good health.

CDR3 in DNA: TGTGCCAGCAGCCCCCATTTAGGGAACACTGAAGCTTTCTTT. This sequence encodes CASSPHLGNTEAFF. V is TRBV7-9 and J is TRBJ1-1; the D is unclear. The CDR3 loop spans 14 amino acids. The germline V gene encodes CDR1 SEHNR and CDR2 FQNEAQ (reference sequence). V was clipped by 5 bases and J by 1 base, with 11 bases between them.